This T cell receptor (beta chain) was observed in a study of T cells in Graves' hyperthyroidism and ophthalmopathy. The CDR3 runs to 17 residues. Germline V lookup: CDR1 KGHSH, CDR2 LQKENI. The V segment lost 2 bases and the J segment 4 bases; nucleotides outside the gene matches: 13. This clonotype came up many times. RNA transcripts provided the source from which TCR beta CDR3 regions were amplified. The TCR CDR3 first-round RT-PCR relied on the HTBI primer set. TCRdb re-analysed the multiplex PCR reads in MiXCR, keeping a single row per CDR3 protein. The table includes around 340,000 distinct CDR3 sequences, 17% detected once.

The rearrangement links TRBV18 to TRBJ1-2, with 7 nucleotides matching TRBD1. This receptor was obtained from a woman younger than 45 with Graves' hyperthyroidism that later progressed to Graves' ophthalmopathy. The specimen sequenced was blood. This CDR3 reads CASSPRPERQGTYGYTF. CDR3 nucleotides: TGTGCCAGCTCACCAAGGCCCGAGAGACAGGGCACCTATGGCTACACCTTC. The entire variable domain, with the rest obtained from reference TRBV18 and TRBJ1-2, is as follows: NAGVMQNPRHLVRRRGQEARLRCSPMKGHSHVYWYRQLPEEGLKFMVYLQKENIIDESGMPKERFSAEFPKEGPSILRIQQVVRGDSAAYFCASSPRPERQGTYGYTFGSGTRLTVV.